The 2 T cell receptor beta chains below all came from one sample that was sequenced in a study of CD8 T cells in Susac syndrome. A quantity of roughly 0.5 to 1 ug RNA underwent reverse transcription using random hexamers. TCRdb re-called the immunoSEQ multiplex PCR reads through MiXCR, storing one row per CDR3 protein. The table has 150,000 to 200,000 distinct CDR3 sequences, 85% to 95% seen once. The specimen sequenced was CD8+ T cells from PBMCs. The origin of the receptors is a human donor with multiple sclerosis.

The chain employs TRBV29-1 and TRBJ2-2; TRBD2 agrees at 9 bases. Germline CDR1 reads SQVTM; CDR2 reads ANQGSEA. The CDR3 spans 14 residues. V gave up 4 bases and J gave up 3 bases; unmatched junction bases: 3. CDR3 residues: CSVVAGVDTGELFF. DNA of the CDR3: TGCAGCGTTGTAGCGGGAGTCGACACCGGGGAGCTGTTTTTT.

V is TRBV27 and J is TRBJ1-5, with D perhaps TRBD1 (6 bases). The CDR3 sequence is 14 residues long. With 5 bases removed from V and 5 bases from J, the gap between germline ends came to 13 bases. Germline lookup yields CDR1 MNHEY and CDR2 SMNVEV (reference sequence). The CDR3 DNA follows: TGTGCCAGCAGTCCCTTAGACAGGCATCAGCCCCAGCATTTT. It codes for CASSPLDRHQPQHF.